The TCR beta chain described here comes from a study of shared clonotypes between healthy human individuals. Study in general: Researchers assigned three CD4 naive, three CD4 memory, two CD8 naive and one CD8 memory plate to each donor. Overall study results and limits: Clonotype sharing across donors was expected to vary with sequencing depth. All-four-donor shared clonotypes had higher generation probabilities than non-shared clonotypes did.

Produced via immunoSEQ multiplex PCR; TCRdb's table is partial and in-frame only. The sample includes about 2.1 million clones, under 95% of them seen just once. Terminally differentiated effector memory CD45RA+ cells were left out of the naive CD8 fraction, which was CD45RO-negative and positively selected for CCR7. A note on this clone: Its antigen is unidentified.

The CDR3 sequence is 14 residues long. Trimming shortened V by 4 bases and J by 1 base, and 9 bases separated the two germline ends. Looked up from germline, CDR1 is SGHDT and CDR2 is YYEEEE. The sequencing sample was made of naive CD8+ T cells from PBMCs. The sequence was obtained from a man between 18 and 29 years old in good health. Some clones in this sample may be carry-over from other donors' samples. The V call is TRBV5-6, the J call TRBJ2-1, with a possible D match to TRBD2 (5 bases). In DNA form, the CDR3 reads TGTGCCAGCAGCGAGCGGTCTTCCTACAATGAGCAGTTCTTC. Amino acid sequence: CASSERSSYNEQFF.